This TCR beta chain was identified in a study of T cell responses to AZD1222 COVID-19 vaccine. Study-wide results and limits: Elevations in Spike-specific TCR breadth and depth followed administration of two AZD1222 doses. Clonal diversity may have been underestimated, and the donors were mostly white British, with more females than males.

The method was immunoSEQ multiplex PCR; TCRdb's version includes in-frame clones alone and lacks a portion of them. The sample comprises 130,000 to 150,000 clones, over 85% of which are singletons, and under 2% rests with the top ten. J lost 8 bases, V lost 1 base, and 2 bases had no gene match. CDR1 is LGHNA, CDR2 YSLEER, per germline. The length of the CDR3 is 15 residues. On this clone itself: Its antigen is not identified.

This receptor was taken from an adult who received the AZD1222 COVID-19 vaccine. The input for sequencing was peripheral blood, taken 28 days after the second AZD1222 dose. This rearrangement joins TRBV4-3 to TRBJ2-1; 13 bases fit TRBD2. The CDR3 spells CASSQGLAGGYEQFF. In DNA, the CDR3 is TGCGCCAGCAGCCAAGGACTAGCGGGAGGTTATGAGCAGTTCTTC.